These 13 T cell receptor beta chains were sequenced from one sample in a study of low-dose radiotherapy and immunotherapy resistance in tumors (dated by TCRdb to between 2020 and 2023). First-strand cDNA was synthesized with Superscript III and a set of TRAV- and TRBV-specific primers, covering both TCRalpha and TCRbeta chains. TCRs were amplified for about 18 PCR cycles with Phusion, using a constant-region primer paired with the adapter attached to the V primers. TCRdb trimmed public reads at Q25 via fastp, called clones via MiXCR and kept in-frame beta chains. CDR3 protein sequences are deduplicated, and each keeps its most common genes and DNA. The sample has about 16,000 distinct CDR3 sequences on record, less than 85% of them singletons. Under 6% of the sample is in the top ten clones. The source of these receptors is a human donor with advanced metastatic prostate, ovarian, gallbladder or colorectal cancer (not recorded which). This table probably holds off-target reads from a library built for another chain.

This clonotype appeared a single time. The rearrangement joins TRBV28 to TRBJ2-7; D perhaps matches TRBD1 (6 bases). The CDR3 contains 13 residues. Trimming removed 9 bases from V and 3 bases from J, with 15 bases in between. CDR1 MDHEN and CDR2 SYDVKM come from the germline V gene. The CDR3 spells CASRGTLIYEQYF. The DNA for the CDR3 is TGTGCCAGTAGGGGGACGCTAATCTACGAGCAGTACTTC.

This chain joins TRBV20-1 and TRBJ2-1; D unresolved. CDR3 length: 12 amino acids. CDR1 DFQATT and CDR2 SNEGSKA come from the germline V gene (reference sequence). V gave up 4 bases and J gave up 4 bases, with 8 bases separating them. CDR3 sequence: CSAISRYNEQFF. The CDR3, as DNA: TGCAGTGCTATCTCGCGGTACAATGAGCAGTTCTTC.

V gene TRBV11-2 combines with J gene TRBJ2-5; no clear D gene. V lost 5 bases, J lost 2 bases, and 15 bases lay in between. This CDR3 has 15 residues. Germline V lookup: CDR1 SGHAT, CDR2 FQNNGV. CDR3 sequence (DNA): TGTGCCAGCAGCACCCGACGAACCATTCAAGAGACCCAGTACTTC. As protein: CASSTRRTIQETQYF.

The chain employs TRBV10-3 and TRBJ2-1; 7 nucleotides align to TRBD1. The CDR3 consists of 16 residues. J lost 2 bases, V lost 6 bases, and 10 bases had no gene match. The germline CDR1 and CDR2 sequences are ENHRY and SYGVKD. The CDR3 region has the DNA TGTGCCATCAGCAAGGAACAGGGGTGGACCTACAATGAGCAGTTCTTC. It translates to CAISKEQGWTYNEQFF.

The genes are TRBV3-1 and TRBJ2-5; D is unclear. CDR3 length: 14 residues. The germline V and J ends were trimmed by 4 bases and 2 bases, with 11 bases remaining between them. The germline CDR1 and CDR2 sequences are LGHDT and YNNKEL (reference sequence). The DNA of the CDR3 is TGTGCCAGCAGCCCCTCGGCTAGTCAAGAGACCCAGTACTTC. This codes for CASSPSASQETQYF.

V usage is TRBV28 and J usage is TRBJ2-1; 8 bases agree with TRBD1. The length of the CDR3 is 16 residues. CDR1 and CDR2 (germline): MDHEN, SYDVKM. V shed 5 bases, J shed 4 bases, and the junction held 10 bases outside the gene matches. This chain's CDR3 is CASSEYGQGPYNEQFF. The CDR3 DNA reads TGTGCCAGCAGTGAATACGGACAGGGTCCGTACAATGAGCAGTTCTTC.

The chain uses TRBV13 and TRBJ2-7; 9 nucleotides line up with TRBD2. The junction had 6 bases not matched to a gene; V was cut back by 3 bases and J by 6 bases. CDR3 length equals 14 residues. Germline CDR1 reads PRHDT; CDR2 reads FYEKMQ (reference sequence). The CDR3 loop is CASSLRAGGLEQYF. The CDR3 nucleotides are TGTGCCAGCAGCTTGCGGGCGGGGGGGCTCGAGCAGTACTTC. Variable domain in full (rest from reference TRBV13 and TRBJ2-7): AAGVIQSPRHLIKEKRETATLKCYPIPRHDTVYWYQQGPGQDPQFLISFYEKMQSDKGSIPDRFSAQQFSDYHSELNMSSLELGDSALYFCASSLRAGGLEQYFGPGTRLTVT.

This chain uses TRBV5-1 with TRBJ2-3; a possible D gene is TRBD1 (6 bases). The V end lost 3 bases, the J end lost 2 bases, and 16 bases lay between the germline ends. Germline V lookup: CDR1 SGHRS, CDR2 YFSETQ. This CDR3 region has 16 residues. The CDR3 protein is CASSSGQTLFTDTQYF. The CDR3 bases are TGCGCCAGCAGCTCCGGACAGACCTTATTCACAGATACGCAGTATTTT.

The chain uses TRBV5-1 and TRBJ2-4; TRBD1 is a possible D gene (5 bases). Between the trimmed V and J ends, which lost 4 bases and 10 bases, there was a span of 12 bases. This CDR3 region has 12 residues. In germline, CDR1 is SGHRS, CDR2 YFSETQ. CDR3 coding DNA: TGCGCCAGCAGCCTGTCCAGGGAAATTCAGTACTTC. It codes for CASSLSREIQYF.

This clonotype was seen once. The DNA of the CDR3 is TGTGCCAGCAGTCCCCGGGGAGAAAACATTCAGTACTTC. Translation gives CASSPRGENIQYF. V gene TRBV6-6 combines with J gene TRBJ2-4; a possible D gene is TRBD2 (5 bases). The CDR3 length is 13 residues. The ends were cut back, 5 bases at V and 5 bases at J, with 10 bases in the middle. CDR1 and CDR2 (germline): MNHNY, SVGAGI (reference sequence).

This chain links TRBV4-3 with TRBJ1-1; D might be TRBD1 (5 bases). V was trimmed by 0 bases and J by 4 bases, leaving 9 bases between them. CDR3 length equals 14 residues. From germline, CDR1 is LGHNA and CDR2 YSLEER. The CDR3 sequence: CASSQELRATEAFF. CDR3 coding DNA: TGCGCCAGCAGCCAAGAACTCAGGGCCACTGAAGCTTTCTTT.

With regard to this clonotype: A read error may produce the germline difference seen at one junction end. The chain has TRBV11-2 and TRBJ2-7, with TRBD2 matching over 12 bases. The length of the CDR3 is 14 residues. Per the germline V gene, CDR1 is SGHAT and CDR2 is FQNNGV. Here the CDR3 reads CASSLDPSGRDPRF. The CDR3 DNA reads as TGTGCCAGCAGCTTAGACCCTAGCGGGAGGGACCCCCGCTTC.

This clonotype was seen a single time. The rearrangement links TRBV29-1 to TRBJ2-5; perhaps TRBD1 as D (5 bases). This CDR3 region has 15 residues. Germline lookup yields CDR1 SQVTM and CDR2 ANQGSEA. V was shortened by 3 bases and J by 5 bases, with 19 bases between the two germline ends. The chain's CDR3 is CSVEIKGIRQETQYF. The CDR3, as DNA: TGCAGCGTTGAGATTAAGGGTATTCGACAGGAGACCCAGTACTTC. Variable domain in full (rest from reference TRBV29-1 and TRBJ2-5): SAVISQKPSRDICQRGTSLTIQCQVDSQVTMMFWYRQQPGQSLTLIATANQGSEATYESGFVIDKFPISRPNLTFSTLTVSNMSPEDSSIYLCSVEIKGIRQETQYFGPGTRLLVL.